The present T cell receptor (beta chain) was sequenced within a study of Ad26.COV2.S vaccination and SARS-CoV-2 variants. Trimming pared 8 bases from V and 5 bases from J, leaving 12 bases between. The germline CDR1 and CDR2 sequences are LGHDT and YNNKEL (reference sequence). The CDR3 is 12 amino acids. Study-wide points: Participants given vaccine showed non-spike TCR breadth similar to that of placebo recipients. The analyses of TCR breadth and depth may have understated the size of total T cell responses.

Assay: immunoSEQ multiplex PCR; the TCRdb copy retains only in-frame clones and omits some. The repertoire includes more than 350,000 clones, more than 80% of them detected once, and 12% sits in the top ten. Comment on this clone: Its antigen remains unknown.

Treatment denoted: around 19 received Ad26.COV2.S at low or high dose, single or two shots; a few received placebo; per-sample allocation not given. Day 63 after the first injection of vaccine or placebo was the sampling time. The chain combines TRBV3-1 (or the pseudogene TRBV3-2) with TRBJ2-5, with D unresolved. Sequenced material: peripheral blood, taken in a trial of Ad26.COV2.S vaccine versus placebo. The TCR was taken from a person aged 18-65 years who received the Ad26.COV2.S COVID-19 vaccine or a placebo. The CDR3 DNA reads TGTGCCAGCGGTACAGTCGGGGAGACCCAGTACTTC. Protein sequence: CASGTVGETQYF.